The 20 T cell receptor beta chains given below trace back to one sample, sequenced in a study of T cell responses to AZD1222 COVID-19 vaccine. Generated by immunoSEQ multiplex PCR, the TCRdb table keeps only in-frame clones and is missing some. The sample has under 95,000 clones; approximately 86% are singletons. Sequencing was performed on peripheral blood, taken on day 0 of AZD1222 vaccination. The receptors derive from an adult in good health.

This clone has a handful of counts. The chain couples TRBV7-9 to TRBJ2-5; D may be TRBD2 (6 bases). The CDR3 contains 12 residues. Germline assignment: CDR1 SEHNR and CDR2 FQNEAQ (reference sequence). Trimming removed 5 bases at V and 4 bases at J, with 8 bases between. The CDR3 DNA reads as TGTGCCAGCAGCGCCGGGGGAGAGACCCAGTACTTC. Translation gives CASSAGGETQYF. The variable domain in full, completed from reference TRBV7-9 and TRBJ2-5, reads DTGVSQNPRHKITKRGQNVTFRCDPISEHNRLYWYRQTLGQGPEFLTYFQNEAQLEKSRLLSDRFSAERPKGSFSTLEIQRTEQGDSAMYLCASSAGGETQYFGPGTRLLVL.

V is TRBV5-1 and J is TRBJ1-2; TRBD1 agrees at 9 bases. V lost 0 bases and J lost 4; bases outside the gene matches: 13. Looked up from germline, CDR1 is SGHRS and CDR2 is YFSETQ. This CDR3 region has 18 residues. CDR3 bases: TGCGCCAGCAGCTTGGCCCAGGGTGGAACAGGGGGCGGCTATGGCTACACCTTC. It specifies CASSLAQGGTGGGYGYTF. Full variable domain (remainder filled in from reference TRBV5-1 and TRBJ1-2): KAGVTQTPRYLIKTRGQQVTLSCSPISGHRSVSWYQQTPGQGLQFLFEYFSETQRNKGNFPGRFSGRQFSNSRSEMNVSTLELGDSALYLCASSLAQGGTGGGYGYTFGSGTRLTVV.

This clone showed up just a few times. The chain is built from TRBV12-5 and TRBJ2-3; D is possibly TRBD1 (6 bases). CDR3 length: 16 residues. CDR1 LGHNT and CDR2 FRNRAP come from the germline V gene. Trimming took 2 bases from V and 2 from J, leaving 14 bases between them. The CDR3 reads CASGLWMGQITDTQYF. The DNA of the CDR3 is TGTGCTAGTGGTTTGTGGATGGGACAAATCACAGATACGCAGTATTTT.

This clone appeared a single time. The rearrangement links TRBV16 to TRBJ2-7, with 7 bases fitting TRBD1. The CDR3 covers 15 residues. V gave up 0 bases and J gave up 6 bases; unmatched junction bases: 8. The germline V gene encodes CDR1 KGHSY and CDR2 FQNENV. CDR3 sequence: CASSQSSRGLSEQYF. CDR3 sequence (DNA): TGTGCCAGCAGCCAATCTTCAAGGGGGCTTAGCGAGCAGTACTTC.

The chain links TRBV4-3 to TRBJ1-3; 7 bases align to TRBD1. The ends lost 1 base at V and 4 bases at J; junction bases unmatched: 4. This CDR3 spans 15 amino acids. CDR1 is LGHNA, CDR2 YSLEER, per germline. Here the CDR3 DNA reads TGCGCCAGCAGCCAAGTACAGGGGCCCGGAAACACCATATATTTT. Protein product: CASSQVQGPGNTIYF.

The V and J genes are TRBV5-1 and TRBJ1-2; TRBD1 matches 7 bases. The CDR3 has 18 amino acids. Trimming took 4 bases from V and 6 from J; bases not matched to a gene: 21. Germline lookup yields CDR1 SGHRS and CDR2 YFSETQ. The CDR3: CASSISGTVLFPANGYTF. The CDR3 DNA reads TGCGCCAGCAGCATCTCCGGGACAGTTCTTTTTCCCGCAAATGGCTACACCTTC.

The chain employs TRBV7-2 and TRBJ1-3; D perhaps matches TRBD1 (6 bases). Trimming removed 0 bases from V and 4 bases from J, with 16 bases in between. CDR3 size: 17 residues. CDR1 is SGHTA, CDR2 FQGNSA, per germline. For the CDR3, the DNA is TGTGCCAGCAGCTTAGCGCGGGGACACATTGGAGGAAACACCATATATTTT. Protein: CASSLARGHIGGNTIYF.

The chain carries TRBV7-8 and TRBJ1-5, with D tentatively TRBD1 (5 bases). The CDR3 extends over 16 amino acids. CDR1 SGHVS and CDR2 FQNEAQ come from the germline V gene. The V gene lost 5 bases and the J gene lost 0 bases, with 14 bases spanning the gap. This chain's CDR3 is CASSLRDLYSNQPQHF. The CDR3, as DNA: TGTGCCAGCAGCCTCCGGGACTTATATAGCAATCAGCCCCAGCATTTT.

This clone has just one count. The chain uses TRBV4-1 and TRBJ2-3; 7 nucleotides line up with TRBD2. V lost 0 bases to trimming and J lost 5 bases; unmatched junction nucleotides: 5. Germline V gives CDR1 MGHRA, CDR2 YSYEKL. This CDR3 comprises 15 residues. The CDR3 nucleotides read TGCGCCAGCAGCCAAGAATCGGGAGGCATAGATACGCAGTATTTT. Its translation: CASSQESGGIDTQYF.

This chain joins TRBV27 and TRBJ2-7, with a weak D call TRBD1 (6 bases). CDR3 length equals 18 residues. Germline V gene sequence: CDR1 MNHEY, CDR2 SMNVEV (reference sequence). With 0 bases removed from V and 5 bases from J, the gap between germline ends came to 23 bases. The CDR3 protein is CASSLSSGDLIGNDEQYF. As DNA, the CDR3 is TGTGCCAGCAGTTTATCCTCAGGGGATTTAATTGGAAACGACGAGCAGTACTTC.

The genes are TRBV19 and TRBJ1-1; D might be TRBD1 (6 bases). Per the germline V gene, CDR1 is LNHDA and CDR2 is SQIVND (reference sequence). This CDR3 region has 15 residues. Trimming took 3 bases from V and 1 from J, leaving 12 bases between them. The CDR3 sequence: CASSILDSKNTEAFF. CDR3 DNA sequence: TGTGCCAGTAGTATCTTGGACAGTAAGAACACTGAAGCTTTCTTT.

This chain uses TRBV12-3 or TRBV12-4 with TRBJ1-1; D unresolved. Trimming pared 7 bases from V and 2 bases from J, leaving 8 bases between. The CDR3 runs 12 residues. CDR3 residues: CASNIYNTEAFF. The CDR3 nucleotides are TGTGCCAGCAATATTTACAACACTGAAGCTTTCTTT.

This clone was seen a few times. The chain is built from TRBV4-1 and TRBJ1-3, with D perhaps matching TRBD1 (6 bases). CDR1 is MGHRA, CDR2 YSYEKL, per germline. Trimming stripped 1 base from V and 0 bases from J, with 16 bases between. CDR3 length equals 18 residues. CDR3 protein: CASSQGFGGLISGNTIYF. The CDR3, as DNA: TGCGCCAGCAGCCAAGGTTTCGGGGGCTTAATCTCTGGAAACACCATATATTTT.

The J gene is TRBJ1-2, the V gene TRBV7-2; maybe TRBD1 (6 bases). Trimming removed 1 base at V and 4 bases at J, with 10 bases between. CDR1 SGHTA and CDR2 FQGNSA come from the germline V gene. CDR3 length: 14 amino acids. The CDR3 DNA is TGTGCCAGCAGCTTAGGACAGGACATCTATGGCTACACCTTC. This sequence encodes CASSLGQDIYGYTF.

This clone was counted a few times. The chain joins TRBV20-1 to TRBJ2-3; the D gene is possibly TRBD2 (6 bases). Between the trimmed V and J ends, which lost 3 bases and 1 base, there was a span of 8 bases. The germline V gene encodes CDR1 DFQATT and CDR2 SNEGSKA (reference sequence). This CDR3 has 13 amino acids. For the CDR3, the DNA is TGCAGTGCTAGTTTAGCGGGCACAGATACGCAGTATTTT. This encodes CSASLAGTDTQYF.

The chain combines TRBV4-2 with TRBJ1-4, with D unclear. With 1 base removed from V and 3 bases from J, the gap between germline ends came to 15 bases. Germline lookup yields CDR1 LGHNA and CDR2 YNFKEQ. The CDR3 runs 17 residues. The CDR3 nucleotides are TGTGCCAGCAGCCAAGGCCGGAGAGGGCAAGCTAATGAAAAACTGTTTTTT. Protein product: CASSQGRRGQANEKLFF.

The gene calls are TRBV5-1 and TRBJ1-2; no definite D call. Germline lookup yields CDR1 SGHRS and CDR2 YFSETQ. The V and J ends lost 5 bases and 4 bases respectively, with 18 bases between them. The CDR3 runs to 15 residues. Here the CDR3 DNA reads TGCGCCAGCAGTATTGAGCCTACTGGCGGCTATGGCTACACCTTC. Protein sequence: CASSIEPTGGYGYTF.

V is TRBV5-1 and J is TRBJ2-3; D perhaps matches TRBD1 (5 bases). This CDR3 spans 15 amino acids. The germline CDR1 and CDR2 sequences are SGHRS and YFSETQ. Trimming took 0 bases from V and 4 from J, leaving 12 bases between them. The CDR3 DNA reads TGCGCCAGCAGCTTGGAGGGCAGGGTAGCAGATACGCAGTATTTT. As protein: CASSLEGRVADTQYF.

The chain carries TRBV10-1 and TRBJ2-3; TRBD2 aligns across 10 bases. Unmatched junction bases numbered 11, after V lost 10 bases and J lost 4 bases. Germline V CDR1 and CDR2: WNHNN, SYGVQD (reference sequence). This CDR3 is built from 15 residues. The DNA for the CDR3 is TGCGCCACCCTGAGGGAAGCGGGAGGGCCAGATACGCAGTATTTT. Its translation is CATLREAGGPDTQYF.

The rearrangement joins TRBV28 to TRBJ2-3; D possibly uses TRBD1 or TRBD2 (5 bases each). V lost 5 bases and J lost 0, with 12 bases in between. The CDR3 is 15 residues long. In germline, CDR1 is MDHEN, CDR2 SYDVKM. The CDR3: CASSPPGTSTDTQYF. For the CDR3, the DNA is TGTGCCAGCAGTCCTCCGGGGACCAGCACAGATACGCAGTATTTT.